This T cell receptor beta chain is from a study of beta chain features in type 1 diabetes (dated by TCRdb to the late 2010s). Regarding the research as a whole: Patients and healthy donors did not differ in mean age, gender distribution, total cell number or subset yield. The study compared TCRB repertoires of sorted circulating CD4+ T cell subsets between recently diagnosed type 1 diabetes patients and matched healthy donors. Whereas all 28 donors provided naive and central memory subsets, regulatory and stem cell-like memory subsets were isolated from just 8 patients and roughly eight healthy donors. A total of 100 million to 140 million sorted cells were examined across all samples, and the number of cells per subset was strongly correlated with RNA yield.

Turning to this clone: This clone's antigen is unknown. There are no base qualities to consult, and no much larger clone falls within one base.

Findings and caveats that apply to the study as a whole: Because cDNA rather than genomic DNA was sequenced, highly expressing activated cells could have been over-represented, although no difference in activation and CD3 levels was found between groups. In all four CD4+ subsets, TCRB CDR3 length was moderately but significantly shorter in type 1 diabetes patients. The naive, central memory and regulatory TCRB repertoires appeared to resemble one another more closely among patients than among healthy donors. Because small numbers of individuals were included in the HLA sub-analyses, any influence of HLA type on TCRB rearrangement was left unresolved. Fewer insertions and more nucleotide deletions at VDJ recombination sites were observed in patients with type 1 diabetes, implying thymic rearrangement abnormalities. PCR might favor shorter templates, but patient and control samples were amplified and corrected together, so any skew would affect both groups equally.

V and J are truncated by 6 bases and 7 bases respectively, leaving an intervening sequence of 10 bases. Based on the germline V gene, the CDR1 and CDR2 sequences are ENHRY and SYGVKD. From cysteine to phenylalanine, the CDR3 is 12 amino acids long. Only the CDR3 portion is preserved as DNA: 36 bases, with reading frame beginning at the first base. The entire isolated RNA was reverse transcribed using the High Capacity cDNA Reverse Transcription Kit, and thus expressed TCRB transcripts were sequenced. Deep immunoSEQ sequencing was applied to naive, central memory and regulatory T cell samples, giving an average of around 4 million total reads per sample. Sorted cells were lysed in RLT buffer, and RNA was extracted using DNase-treated RNeasy Micro or Mini kits according to cell number. To prevent cross-contamination, each cell subset was processed individually, whereas patient and healthy donor samples were processed jointly. The immunoSEQ multiplex PCR was used to amplify TCRB sequences from cDNA, generating 87-bp fragments that spanned the CDR3 region. Sequencing of the amplicons was performed on the Illumina HiSeq platform. The study's own analysis went as follows. Synthetic template baselines were used to correct PCR bias computationally, reads within Hamming distance 2 were collapsed together, and singletons that could not be merged were discarded. By aligning reads against IMGT, V, D and J genes, CDR3 length, and insertions or deletions at six rearrangement sites were assigned. Within each subset, clonotype counts were normalized to the number of sorted cells before true diversity and Gini coefficients were calculated with the tcR R package. The overlap coefficient, calculated on TCRB nucleotide sequences, was used to measure repertoire sharing. Out-of-frame TCRB sequences from naive cells were analyzed as a proxy for the pre-selection repertoire. Sourced from immuneACCESS, this table was stored by TCRdb with only in-frame sequences that have V and J called. A share of the clones is absent; for the studies checked, an unresolved V gene accounts for under half, and the remainder has no known explanation. V, J and clone size were drawn from that table, and D and trimming were deduced from the DNA. The sample table lists hundreds of thousands of clones, around 28% of them with a count of one. Of the sample, around 0.065% falls within the top ten clones.

From each donor, a single peripheral blood sample of 100 to 150 mL on average was drawn into heparinised tubes. Naive, central memory, regulatory and stem cell-like memory CD4+ T cells were sorted on a BD FACSAria II using a panel including CD45RO, CCR7, CD25, CD127, CD95 and CD27. A purity above 95% was achieved for all sorted populations. PBMCs were isolated immediately by Lymphoprep density gradient centrifugation and stained directly without culture. Samples were stained and sorted in pairs, with one healthy donor and one patient per experiment, so that batch effects were minimized. The specimen sequenced was naive CD4+ T cells from blood. In the paper's terms, the cell subset or site label means: true naive CD4+ T cells. The TCR comes from a man in his late teens or twenties in good health. The sequence is built from TRBV10-3 and TRBJ2-1, with a tentative D gene TRBD2 over 6 matching bases. CDR3 region: CAISGTANEQFF. The sequenced DNA is TGTGCCATCAGCGGGACTGCTAATGAGCAGTTCTTC.